This is a list of T cell receptor beta chains from one sample in a study of shared clonotypes between healthy human individuals. Produced via immunoSEQ multiplex PCR; TCRdb's table is partial and in-frame only. Here the sample spans 330,000 or so clones, roughly 80% being singletons. The sequenced sample consisted of memory CD4+ T cells sorted from blood. The origin of the receptors is a man aged 25-45 years in good health. CDR3s include the opening cysteine and the closing phenylalanine or tryptophan. A D gene is named only where the DNA matches it firmly. Clone size is not always given. Where it is, it says once, few, many or a class for expanded clones.

clone_size: -; j_call: TRBJ1-2; d_call: TRBD1; v_call: TRBV30; cdr3_nt: TGTGCCTGGAGCACAGGGGCGGGTGGCTACACCTTC; cdr3_aa: CAWSTGAGGYTF
clone_size: -; j_call: TRBJ2-1; d_call: -; v_call: TRBV6-5; cdr3_nt: TGTGCCAGCAGTTACTTGCAGGTTGGCCCCCCGAATGAGCAGTTCTTC; cdr3_aa: CASSYLQVGPPNEQFF
clone_size: -; j_call: TRBJ2-2; d_call: TRBD1; v_call: TRBV14; cdr3_nt: TGTGCCAGCAGCCAAGTCGACAGGGTGAACGGGGAGCTGTTTTTT; cdr3_aa: CASSQVDRVNGELFF
clone_size: once; j_call: TRBJ1-2; d_call: -; v_call: TRBV14; cdr3_nt: TGTGCCAGCAGCCAACTGTTAGGCAGGCCGGGCGGCTACACCTTC; cdr3_aa: CASSQLLGRPGGYTF
clone_size: -; j_call: TRBJ2-3; d_call: TRBD2; v_call: TRBV6-5; cdr3_nt: TGTGCCAGCAAAGGACTAGCGGTAAACACAGATACGCAGTATTTT; cdr3_aa: CASKGLAVNTDTQYF
clone_size: -; j_call: TRBJ1-1; d_call: -; v_call: TRBV7-9; cdr3_nt: TGTGCCAGCAGCTTAATCTCGGACACTGAAGCTTTCTTT; cdr3_aa: CASSLISDTEAFF
clone_size: -; j_call: TRBJ2-7; d_call: -; v_call: TRBV7-9; cdr3_nt: TGTGCCAGCAGCTTAACGGACTACGAGCAGTACTTC; cdr3_aa: CASSLTDYEQYF
clone_size: -; j_call: TRBJ1-4; d_call: TRBD1; v_call: TRBV10-3; cdr3_nt: TGTGCCATCAGTGAGAGAAACAGGGGAGCTTTAAAAGAAAAACTGTTTTTT; cdr3_aa: CAISERNRGALKEKLFF
clone_size: -; j_call: TRBJ2-1; d_call: -; v_call: TRBV10-3; cdr3_nt: TGTGCCATCAGCACGACAATATTGCAGTTCTTC; cdr3_aa: CAISTTILQFF
clone_size: once; j_call: TRBJ1-3; d_call: -; v_call: TRBV11-2; cdr3_nt: TGTGCCAGCAGCTTTGGGGGTTCCTACTCTGGAAACACCATATATTTT; cdr3_aa: CASSFGGSYSGNTIYF
clone_size: many; j_call: TRBJ2-1; d_call: TRBD2; v_call: TRBV9; cdr3_nt: TGTGCCAGCAGCGTCGGACTAGCGGGGAACAATGAGCAGTTCTTC; cdr3_aa: CASSVGLAGNNEQFF
clone_size: -; j_call: TRBJ2-4; d_call: -; v_call: TRBV5-6; cdr3_nt: TGTGCCAGCAGCTTGAGAGTGGGTTTGGTAAACATTCAGTACTTC; cdr3_aa: CASSLRVGLVNIQYF
clone_size: -; j_call: TRBJ2-5; d_call: -; v_call: TRBV28; cdr3_nt: TGTGCCAGCAGTTTAGGGGGTCCCCTGGATTCCCAGTACTTC; cdr3_aa: CASSLGGPLDSQYF
clone_size: -; j_call: TRBJ2-7; d_call: -; v_call: TRBV5-1; cdr3_nt: TGCGCCAGCAGCTTAGAGATCCCTCCCCACGAGCAGTACTTC; cdr3_aa: CASSLEIPPHEQYF
clone_size: few; j_call: TRBJ1-1; d_call: -; v_call: TRBV29-1; cdr3_nt: TGCAGCGGCCGTTCTGGGGAGTACACTGAAGCTTTCTTT; cdr3_aa: CSGRSGEYTEAFF
clone_size: -; j_call: TRBJ2-2; d_call: TRBD2; v_call: TRBV28; cdr3_nt: TGTGCCAGCAGTTTGTTGGGACTAGGGAACACCGGGGAGCTGTTTTTT; cdr3_aa: CASSLLGLGNTGELFF
clone_size: -; j_call: TRBJ2-7; d_call: -; v_call: TRBV9; cdr3_nt: TGTGCCAGCAGCGTATCTACTAGCAGCGAGCAGTACTTC; cdr3_aa: CASSVSTSSEQYF
clone_size: few; j_call: TRBJ2-1; d_call: -; v_call: TRBV29-1; cdr3_nt: TGCAGCGTTGAAGATTTTACGGCTAGCGCCCATGAGCAGTTCTTC; cdr3_aa: CSVEDFTASAHEQFF
clone_size: -; j_call: TRBJ2-1; d_call: TRBD2; v_call: TRBV2; cdr3_nt: TGTGCCACTACCCGGACTAGCGGGAGTCGGCCGGATGAGCAGTTCTTC; cdr3_aa: CATTRTSGSRPDEQFF
clone_size: -; j_call: TRBJ2-7; d_call: -; v_call: TRBV19; cdr3_nt: TGTGCCAGAAAAAACCGGGGCTACTCTCCCTACGAGCAGTACTTC; cdr3_aa: CARKNRGYSPYEQYF
clone_size: -; j_call: TRBJ2-1; d_call: -; v_call: TRBV5-6; cdr3_nt: TGTGCCAGCAGCTTGAGGGGGAGGGCCTGGAATGAGCAGTTCTTC; cdr3_aa: CASSLRGRAWNEQFF
clone_size: -; j_call: TRBJ2-1; d_call: -; v_call: TRBV6-5; cdr3_nt: TGTGCCAGCAGTTACGCAAGAACCTACAATGAGCAGTTCTTC; cdr3_aa: CASSYARTYNEQFF
clone_size: -; j_call: TRBJ1-3; d_call: -; v_call: TRBV5-5; cdr3_nt: TGTGCCAGCAGCGGGGGCAGGTCCCTCTCTGGAAACACCATATATTTT; cdr3_aa: CASSGGRSLSGNTIYF
clone_size: -; j_call: TRBJ1-1; d_call: -; v_call: TRBV6-5; cdr3_nt: TGTGCCAGCAGTTACTCGAGTTGGGGAAACACTGAAGCTTTCTTT; cdr3_aa: CASSYSSWGNTEAFF
clone_size: -; j_call: TRBJ2-3; d_call: -; v_call: TRBV25-1; cdr3_nt: TGTGCCAGCAGTCCAGGGGCTAGCACAGATACGCAGTATTTT; cdr3_aa: CASSPGASTDTQYF
clone_size: -; j_call: TRBJ2-7; d_call: -; v_call: TRBV5-1; cdr3_nt: TGCGCCAGCAGCTTGCTGGTAGGGACCTACGAGCAGTACTTC; cdr3_aa: CASSLLVGTYEQYF
clone_size: -; j_call: TRBJ2-2; d_call: TRBD2; v_call: TRBV2; cdr3_nt: TGTGCCAGCAGTGAAGCTAGCGGGACCACCGGGGAGCTGTTTTTT; cdr3_aa: CASSEASGTTGELFF
clone_size: -; j_call: TRBJ2-1; d_call: -; v_call: TRBV18; cdr3_nt: TGTGCCAGCTCACCACCCTCGAGCCGGGGGAACAATGAGCAGTTCTTC; cdr3_aa: CASSPPSSRGNNEQFF
clone_size: -; j_call: TRBJ1-2; d_call: TRBD1; v_call: TRBV18; cdr3_nt: TGTGCCAGCTCCGAGGACAGGGAACGGGGTGGCTACACCTTC; cdr3_aa: CASSEDRERGGYTF
clone_size: -; j_call: TRBJ2-7; d_call: TRBD1; v_call: TRBV7-9; cdr3_nt: TGTGCCAGCAGCGTACGGGACAGGGACTACGAGCAGTACTTC; cdr3_aa: CASSVRDRDYEQYF
clone_size: -; j_call: TRBJ2-1; d_call: TRBD2; v_call: TRBV11-2; cdr3_nt: TGTGCCAGCAGCTATCCAGCGGGAGGGCGCAATGAGCAGTTCTTC; cdr3_aa: CASSYPAGGRNEQFF
clone_size: -; j_call: TRBJ2-5; d_call: -; v_call: TRBV7-8; cdr3_nt: TGTGCCAGCAGCTTAGGACACCGCCAAGAGACCCAGTACTTC; cdr3_aa: CASSLGHRQETQYF
clone_size: -; j_call: TRBJ2-7; d_call: -; v_call: TRBV5-1; cdr3_nt: TGCGCCAGCAGCTTGGATGGGGGTAACCCCTCCGAGCAGTACTTC; cdr3_aa: CASSLDGGNPSEQYF
clone_size: -; j_call: TRBJ1-4; d_call: -; v_call: TRBV6-6; cdr3_nt: TGTGCCAGCAGGGACTGGGGGGCCCCAACTAATGAAAAACTGTTTTTT; cdr3_aa: CASRDWGAPTNEKLFF
clone_size: -; j_call: TRBJ2-1; d_call: TRBD2; v_call: TRBV5-1; cdr3_nt: TGCGCCAGCAGCCCCCCGATCCCCGGGGCTAGCGGGAGGAATGAGCAGTTCTTC; cdr3_aa: CASSPPIPGASGRNEQFF
clone_size: -; j_call: TRBJ2-7; d_call: TRBD2; v_call: TRBV2; cdr3_nt: TGTGCCAGCAATCGCGGGGGGGCGGACTCCTACGAGCAGTACTTC; cdr3_aa: CASNRGGADSYEQYF
clone_size: -; j_call: TRBJ2-3; d_call: TRBD2; v_call: TRBV28; cdr3_nt: TGTGCCAGCAGTTTGGTTGGGACTAGCGGGGGGGGAGATACGCAGTATTTT; cdr3_aa: CASSLVGTSGGGDTQYF
clone_size: -; j_call: TRBJ2-1; d_call: TRBD1; v_call: TRBV28; cdr3_nt: TGTGCCAGCAGTTCCTCCCGGGACAGAGACGAGCAGTTCTTC; cdr3_aa: CASSSSRDRDEQFF
clone_size: -; j_call: TRBJ2-5; d_call: TRBD2; v_call: TRBV5-6; cdr3_nt: TGTGCCAGCAGCTCCGGACTAGCGGAAGAGACCCAGTACTTC; cdr3_aa: CASSSGLAEETQYF
clone_size: -; j_call: TRBJ2-6; d_call: -; v_call: TRBV5-4; cdr3_nt: TGTGCCAGCACCTTGGGGGGCTCTGGGGCCAACGTCCTGACTTTC; cdr3_aa: CASTLGGSGANVLTF
clone_size: -; j_call: TRBJ2-1; d_call: TRBD2; v_call: TRBV10-1; cdr3_nt: TGCGCCAGCAGTGCGGCGGGACTAGCGGGAGCGGAGCAGAATGAGCAGTTCTTC; cdr3_aa: CASSAAGLAGAEQNEQFF
clone_size: -; j_call: TRBJ2-6; d_call: -; v_call: TRBV2; cdr3_nt: TGTGCCAGCAGCCGGGCCTACTCTGGGGCCAACGTCCTGACTTTC; cdr3_aa: CASSRAYSGANVLTF
clone_size: -; j_call: TRBJ2-3; d_call: TRBD2; v_call: TRBV5-1; cdr3_nt: TGCGCCAGCACCAACCTAGCGGGGGTCACAGATACGCAGTATTTT; cdr3_aa: CASTNLAGVTDTQYF
clone_size: few; j_call: TRBJ2-1; d_call: -; v_call: TRBV19; cdr3_nt: TGTGCCAGTAGTACCCCTCCCCTTAGCGGCAGCTCCTACAATGAGCAGTTCTTC; cdr3_aa: CASSTPPLSGSSYNEQFF
clone_size: -; j_call: TRBJ1-5; d_call: -; v_call: TRBV19; cdr3_nt: TGTGCCAGTAGTATAGATGGGGCCCGCAATCAGCCCCAGCATTTT; cdr3_aa: CASSIDGARNQPQHF
clone_size: -; j_call: TRBJ2-1; d_call: -; v_call: TRBV5-4; cdr3_nt: TGTGCCAGCAGCGCTAGGGCCGTCTATGAGCAGTTCTTC; cdr3_aa: CASSARAVYEQFF
clone_size: -; j_call: TRBJ1-2; d_call: -; v_call: TRBV2; cdr3_nt: TGTGCCAGCAGTGAACAGGTCGGCTATGGCTACACCTTC; cdr3_aa: CASSEQVGYGYTF
clone_size: -; j_call: TRBJ2-1; d_call: TRBD2; v_call: TRBV6-6; cdr3_nt: TGTGCCAGCAGTTACCCGCTAGCGGGAGTGATCAATGAGCAGTTCTTC; cdr3_aa: CASSYPLAGVINEQFF
clone_size: -; j_call: TRBJ2-1; d_call: -; v_call: TRBV2; cdr3_nt: TGTGCCAGCAGTTTCCGACGTGGCGAAGGGAATGAGCAGTTCTTC; cdr3_aa: CASSFRRGEGNEQFF
clone_size: -; j_call: TRBJ2-5; d_call: -; v_call: TRBV7-7; cdr3_nt: TGTGCTAGCAGCTTAAGTCCCTCGGGATCACAAGAGACCCAGTACTTC; cdr3_aa: CASSLSPSGSQETQYF
clone_size: once; j_call: TRBJ2-7; d_call: -; v_call: TRBV30; cdr3_nt: TGTGCCTGGAGTGTTTTCAACTACGAGCAGTACTTC; cdr3_aa: CAWSVFNYEQYF
clone_size: few; j_call: TRBJ2-1; d_call: -; v_call: TRBV7-9; cdr3_nt: TGTGCCAGCAGCTTATCTTTGGCGAGCTCCTACAATGAGCAGTTCTTC; cdr3_aa: CASSLSLASSYNEQFF